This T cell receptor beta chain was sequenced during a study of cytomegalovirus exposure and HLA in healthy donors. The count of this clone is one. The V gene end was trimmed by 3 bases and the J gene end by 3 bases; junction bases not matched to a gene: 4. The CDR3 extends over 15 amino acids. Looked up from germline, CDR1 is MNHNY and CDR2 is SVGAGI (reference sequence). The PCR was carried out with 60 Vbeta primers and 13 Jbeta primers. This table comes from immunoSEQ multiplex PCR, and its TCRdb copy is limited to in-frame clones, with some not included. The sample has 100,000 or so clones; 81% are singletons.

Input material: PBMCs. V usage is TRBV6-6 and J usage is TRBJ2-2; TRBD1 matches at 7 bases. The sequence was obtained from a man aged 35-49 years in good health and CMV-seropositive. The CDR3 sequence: CASSYHRGDTGELFF. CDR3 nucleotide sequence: TGTGCCAGCAGTTATCACAGGGGTGACACCGGGGAGCTGTTTTTT.